Listed below are T cell receptor beta chains from one sample, sequenced in a study of cytomegalovirus exposure and HLA in healthy donors. Measured with immunoSEQ multiplex PCR; TCRdb has only the in-frame clones, and not every one. The table has about 71,000 clones, about 94% seen once. The sequencing input was PBMCs. The receptors here all came from a woman aged 18-29 years in good health and CMV-seronegative. The CDR3 runs from the conserved cysteine through the conserved F or W. Fields, in order: J gene, V gene, D gene, CDR3 protein, CDR3 DNA. D genes are given only for firm matches.

>TRBJ2-3|TRBV4-2|TRBD1
CASSQQTGGGSDTQYF
TGTGCCAGCAGCCAACAGACAGGGGGCGGTTCAGATACGCAGTATTTT
>TRBJ1-2|TRBV9|NA
CASSTSWAQGDNYGYTF
TGTGCCAGCAGCACTTCATGGGCGCAGGGTGATAACTATGGCTACACCTTC
>TRBJ1-1|TRBV6-1|NA
CASSEAEAGEAFF
TGTGCCAGCAGTGAAGCGGAGGCAGGAGAAGCTTTCTTT
>TRBJ2-7|TRBV28|NA
CASSPHRDQYF
TGTGCCAGCAGTCCACACAGGGATCAGTACTTC
>TRBJ2-1|TRBV7-7|NA
CASSLSGADEQFF
TGTGCTAGCAGCTTATCAGGGGCCGATGAGCAGTTCTTC
>TRBJ1-5|TRBV15|NA
CATSRVPPIKGNQPQHF
TGTGCCACCAGCAGAGTCCCTCCTATTAAGGGGAATCAGCCCCAGCATTTT
>TRBJ2-2|TRBV21-1|NA
CASSTRLAALNTGELFF
TGTGCCAGCAGCACACGACTAGCGGCACTGAACACCGGGGAGCTGTTTTTT
>TRBJ2-3|TRBV5-4|TRBD2
CASSQGAGGPDTQYF
TGTGCCAGCAGCCAAGGAGCGGGGGGGCCTGATACGCAGTATTTT
>TRBJ2-1|TRBV5-1|TRBD2
CASSLSGGSDEQFF
TGCGCCAGCAGCTTATCGGGGGGGAGTGACGAGCAGTTCTTC
>TRBJ1-1|TRBV7-2|NA
CASSYRDRINTEAFF
TGTGCCAGCAGCTACAGAGACAGGATTAACACTGAAGCTTTCTTT
>TRBJ2-4|TRBV7-9|TRBD1
CASSLMTGDGVNIQYF
TGTGCCAGCAGCTTGATGACAGGGGATGGTGTAAACATTCAGTACTTC
>TRBJ1-2|TRBV18|NA
CASSPSREAYGYTF
TGTGCCAGCTCACCCTCGAGGGAGGCCTATGGCTACACCTTC
>TRBJ2-2|TRBV14|NA
CASSQGARGTGELFF
TGTGCCAGCAGCCAGGGGGCGCGAGGCACCGGGGAGCTGTTTTTT
>TRBJ1-2|TRBV28|NA
CASRLTDYGYTF
TGTGCCAGCAGGTTGACAGACTATGGCTACACCTTC
>TRBJ2-7|TRBV27|TRBD1
CASSLGTGKYEQYF
TGTGCCAGCAGTTTGGGGACAGGAAAGTACGAGCAGTACTTC
>TRBJ2-7|TRBV6-1|TRBD2
CASSAYLTSGSTYEQYF
TGTGCCAGCAGTGCCTACCTAACTAGCGGGAGCACCTACGAGCAGTACTTC
>TRBJ2-7|TRBV11-2|TRBD1
CASSTIRRQGPFGQYF
TGTGCCAGCAGCACCATAAGACGACAGGGCCCGTTCGGGCAGTACTTC
>TRBJ1-1|TRBV29-1|NA
CSVQGRANTEAFF
TGCAGCGTTCAAGGCAGGGCAAACACTGAAGCTTTCTTT